The next 8 T cell receptor beta chains were all read from a single sample in a study of blood T cell repertoires in COVID-19. The data were produced by immunoSEQ multiplex PCR, yet TCRdb's version contains in-frame clones alone and is incomplete. This sample has 140,000 or so clones, with 84% found just once. The specimen sequenced was peripheral blood. These receptors originate from a human donor in a cohort sampled during active COVID-19.

The rearrangement uses TRBV5-6 and TRBJ2-7, with D perhaps matching TRBD1 (5 bases). Germline CDR1 is SGHDT and CDR2 is YYEEEE. V was shortened by 0 bases and J by 0 bases, with 13 bases between the two germline ends. The CDR3 is made up of 16 amino acids. Here the CDR3 reads CASSLGGSLSSYEQYF. The DNA for the CDR3 is TGTGCCAGCAGCTTGGGGGGCAGCCTGAGCTCCTACGAGCAGTACTTC.

The CDR3 reads CASKEGDRVNSPLHF. For the CDR3, the DNA is TGTGCCTCAAAAGAGGGGGACAGGGTGAATTCACCCCTCCACTTT. This rearrangement joins TRBV19 to TRBJ1-6, with 9 bases that match TRBD1. V lost 11 bases, J lost 7 bases, and 12 bases stayed unmatched. Germline CDR1 is LNHDA and CDR2 is SQIVND (reference sequence). This CDR3 comprises 15 residues.

This rearrangement joins TRBV7-2 to TRBJ1-1; D possibly corresponds to TRBD1 (6 bases). The germline V and J ends were trimmed by 1 base and 5 bases, with 14 bases remaining between them. The CDR3 is 15 amino acids. The germline V gene has CDR1 SGHTA and CDR2 FQGNSA. CDR3 residues: CASSLGPGAETEAFF. The CDR3 coding sequence is TGTGCCAGCAGCTTAGGGCCAGGGGCCGAAACTGAAGCTTTCTTT.

V is TRBV6-1 and J is TRBJ2-5; 12 bases match TRBD2. V lost 2 bases and J lost 2; bases outside the gene matches: 0. The germline CDR1 and CDR2 sequences are MNHNS and SASEGT. The CDR3 is 15 amino acids. Written as DNA, the CDR3 is TGTGCCAGCAGTGAACTAGCGGGGGGGCAAGAGACCCAGTACTTC. Its protein product is CASSELAGGQETQYF.

The count of this clone is one. J is TRBJ1-2 and V is TRBV28, with 7 bases aligning to TRBD1. The CDR3 length is 14 residues. V gave up 3 bases and J gave up 2 bases; unmatched junction bases: 3. The germline V gene encodes CDR1 MDHEN and CDR2 SYDVKM. CDR3 residues: CASSLNRGNYGYTF. For the CDR3, the DNA is TGTGCCAGCAGTTTGAACAGGGGAAACTATGGCTACACCTTC.

The chain has TRBV21-1 and TRBJ2-4; TRBD1, the table's D call, lacks a check against the DNA. TRBV21-1 is noted as a pseudogene. This CDR3 region has 14 residues. The CDR3 is CATNGWTGKNIQYF. The CDR3 nucleotides read TGTGCCACCAACGGATGGACAGGGAAAAACATTCAGTACTTC.

The gene calls are TRBV2 and TRBJ2-5, with 12 bases fitting TRBD2. V trimming: 6 bases; J trimming: 0 bases; junction bases outside the gene matches: 5. The V gene's germline CDR1 is SNHLY and CDR2 FYNNEI. The CDR3 has 16 residues. CDR3 protein: CASRVGLAGHQETQYF. CDR3 nucleotide sequence: TGTGCCAGCAGGGTCGGACTAGCGGGGCACCAAGAGACCCAGTACTTC.

The CDR3 reads CASSIRTDQETQYF. DNA of the CDR3: TGTGCCAGTAGTATTAGGACAGACCAAGAGACCCAGTACTTC. This chain connects TRBV19 to TRBJ2-5; perhaps TRBD1 as D (6 bases). With 3 bases removed from V and 0 bases from J, the gap between germline ends came to 8 bases. Germline CDR1 is LNHDA and CDR2 is SQIVND (reference sequence). This CDR3 has 14 residues.